A single sample is the source of the 24 T cell receptor beta chains below, sequenced in a study of blood T cell repertoires in COVID-19. Repertoires were generated with immunoSEQ multiplex PCR, while TCRdb's copy carries only in-frame clones and drops some. This sample yields 200,000 to 250,000 clones, of which around nine tenths are seen a single time; approximately 12% belongs to the top ten. The sample comprised peripheral blood. The receptors originated from a woman younger than 35 who had recovered from COVID-19.

The chain joins TRBV13 to TRBJ2-6; 7 positions match TRBD1. The CDR3 covers 19 residues. J lost 0 bases, V lost 4 bases, and 12 bases had no gene match. Germline V gene data show CDR1 as PRHDT and CDR2 as FYEKMQ (reference sequence). The CDR3 DNA reads as TGTGCCAGCAGCTCAAGGGTCGGGACAGCGACCTCTGGGGCCAACGTCCTGACTTTC. Protein: CASSSRVGTATSGANVLTF.

This CDR3 is CAWSGTGDYGYTF. The CDR3 region has the DNA TGTGCCTGGAGTGGGACAGGGGACTATGGCTACACCTTC. The chain recombines TRBV30 with TRBJ1-2; TRBD1 matches at 9 bases. Germline CDR1 is GTSNPN and CDR2 is SVGIG (reference sequence). The J segment lost 3 bases and the V segment lost 1 base, leaving 0 bases of the junction unmatched. The CDR3 runs to 13 residues. The full variable domain, completed using reference TRBV30 and TRBJ1-2, is SQTIHQWPATLVQPVGSPLSLECTVEGTSNPNLYWYRQAAGRGLQLLFYSVGIGQISSEVPQNLSASRPQDRQFILSSKKLLLSDSGFYLCAWSGTGDYGYTFGSGTRLTVV.

V is TRBV18 and J is TRBJ1-3; the match to TRBD1 covers 9 bases. In germline, CDR1 is KGHSH, CDR2 LQKENI. The length of the CDR3 is 15 residues. V was clipped by 6 bases and J by 2 bases; unmatched bases: 5. CDR3 bases: TGTGCCAGCTCTCCTAACAGGGGGCCTGGAAACACCATATATTTT. Translated: CASSPNRGPGNTIYF.

V is TRBV11-3 and J is TRBJ2-3; 8 bases line up with TRBD1. Per germline, CDR1 SGHNT and CDR2 YENEEA. V was pared by 5 bases and J by 4 bases, with 5 bases of the junction left unmatched. This CDR3 is built from 14 residues. The chain's CDR3 is CASSRTGPADTQYF. The CDR3, as DNA: TGTGCCAGCAGCAGGACAGGGCCGGCAGATACGCAGTATTTT.

This clone was recorded only once. The chain is built from TRBV2 and TRBJ1-3; unclear D gene. CDR1 is SNHLY and CDR2 is FYNNEI in the germline V gene. V was trimmed by 5 bases and J by 0 bases, leaving 14 bases between them. The CDR3 is made up of 16 amino acids. Here the CDR3 DNA reads TGTGCCAGCAGTCAATTGCGGGGTTTCTCTGGAAACACCATATATTTT. Its protein product is CASSQLRGFSGNTIYF.

The V gene is TRBV20-1, the J gene TRBJ1-2; no clear D gene. Trimming cost V 6 bases and J 4 bases, with 9 bases left between them. CDR1 is DFQATT and CDR2 is SNEGSKA in the germline V gene (reference sequence). This CDR3 is 11 amino acids long. CDR3 sequence reads: CSAVVAYGYTF. The DNA of the CDR3 is TGCAGTGCCGTCGTAGCCTATGGCTACACCTTC.

The CDR3 nucleotides are TGCAGTGCTACTACAGGGGAAGCTTTCTTT. As protein: CSATTGEAFF. V usage is TRBV20-1 and J usage is TRBJ1-1; weak D call: TRBD1 (6 bases). Germline assignment: CDR1 DFQATT and CDR2 SNEGSKA (reference sequence). This CDR3 is 10 amino acids long. Trimming shortened V by 4 bases and J by 8 bases, and 8 bases separated the two germline ends.

The chain employs TRBV9 and TRBJ2-1, with D possibly TRBD2 on 6 matching bases. Germline CDR1 and CDR2: SGDLS and YYNGEE. The V end was cut by 6 bases, the J end by 8 bases, with 21 bases between. CDR3 length: 15 residues. CDR3 region: CASTTAGSNHHEQFF. CDR3 sequence (DNA): TGTGCCAGCACCACGGCCGGGAGCAACCACCATGAGCAGTTCTTC.

This rearrangement joins TRBV28 to TRBJ2-7, with 10 bases fitting TRBD2. The CDR3 is 14 residues long. The V and J ends lost 7 bases and 4 bases, in that order; junction bases with no gene match: 7. The germline CDR1 and CDR2 sequences are MDHEN and SYDVKM. CDR3 in amino acids: CASKPSGSSYEQYF. As DNA, the CDR3 is TGTGCCAGCAAGCCTAGCGGGAGTAGTTACGAGCAGTACTTC.

This clone was detected once. The chain links TRBV11-3 to TRBJ2-5; D perhaps matches TRBD1 (6 bases). CDR3 length: 13 amino acids. The V and J ends lost 5 bases and 4 bases respectively, with 11 bases between them. Germline lookup yields CDR1 SGHNT and CDR2 YENEEA. This chain's CDR3 is CASSQLGGETQYF. The CDR3 DNA sequence: TGTGCCAGCAGCCAACTAGGGGGAGAGACCCAGTACTTC.

The chain joins TRBV29-1 to TRBJ2-5; D unclear. Trimming left V 4 bases short and J 5 bases short, with 14 bases between. The germline gives CDR1 SQVTM, CDR2 ANQGSEA. The CDR3 is 13 amino acids. The chain's CDR3 is CSVVRLAGETQYF. The CDR3 region has the DNA TGCAGCGTTGTCAGGTTGGCTGGGGAGACCCAGTACTTC.

The chain couples TRBV24-1 to TRBJ2-1, with D perhaps matching TRBD2 (7 bases). CDR3 length: 15 residues. V was pared by 9 bases and J by 2 bases, with 16 bases between. CDR1 is KGHDR, CDR2 SFDVKD, per germline. The CDR3 reads CATRGGGAAYNEQFF. Here the CDR3 DNA reads TGTGCCACCCGAGGGGGGGGAGCGGCCTACAATGAGCAGTTCTTC.

The chain joins TRBV4-2 to TRBJ1-2; D is ambiguous. The germline gives CDR1 LGHNA, CDR2 YNFKEQ. The ends were cut back, 7 bases at V and 8 bases at J, with 14 bases in the middle. The CDR3 has 12 residues. CDR3 sequence reads: CASTEGGWGYTF. The CDR3 bases are TGTGCCAGCACCGAGGGAGGTTGGGGCTACACCTTC.

The V and J genes are TRBV7-3 and TRBJ2-1, with TRBD2 identical over 8 bases. The CDR3 extends over 14 amino acids. Trimming took 0 bases from V and 9 from J; bases not matched to a gene: 4. Per germline, CDR1 SGHTA and CDR2 FQGTGA. DNA for the CDR3: TGTGCCAGCAGCTTAACAGCGGGAGTCCCTGAGCAGTTCTTC. It encodes CASSLTAGVPEQFF.

This clone was found a few times. V is TRBV4-3 and J is TRBJ2-1; TRBD2 agrees at 9 bases. Germline CDR1 reads LGHNA; CDR2 reads YSLEER. CDR3 length: 15 amino acids. Germline trimming cut 1 base from V and 8 bases from J; bases unmatched to any gene: 6. Written as DNA, the CDR3 is TGCGCCAGCAGCCAAGTAAATAGCGGGAGCGATGAGCAGTTCTTC. It codes for CASSQVNSGSDEQFF.

The gene calls are TRBV2 and TRBJ1-1, with TRBD1 as a possible D gene (5 bases). CDR3 size: 11 residues. Trimming stripped 8 bases from V and 5 bases from J, with 9 bases between. Germline V gives CDR1 SNHLY, CDR2 FYNNEI. DNA of the CDR3: TGTGCCAGCTCGGGGGATACTGAAGCTTTCTTT. This gives the protein CASSGDTEAFF.

V gene TRBV6-5 combines with J gene TRBJ1-2, with 10 bases that match TRBD1. CDR1 is MNHEY, CDR2 SVGAGI, per germline. The CDR3 has 15 amino acids. The V and J ends lost 7 bases and 4 bases, in that order; junction bases with no gene match: 9. CDR3 bases: TGTGCCAGCACCCCTTCCTGGACAGGGGGCTATGGCTACACCTTC. Translating it yields CASTPSWTGGYGYTF.

This clone was detected only once. The chain joins TRBV2 to TRBJ1-5; D remains unclear. The CDR3 runs to 14 residues. Trimming took off 4 bases at V and 8 bases at J, with 15 bases between the two ends. Germline V lookup: CDR1 SNHLY, CDR2 FYNNEI. CDR3 loop: CASSGSVGEEPQHF. CDR3 coding DNA: TGTGCCAGCAGTGGCTCGGTTGGAGAGGAGCCCCAGCATTTT.

The J gene is TRBJ2-7, the V gene TRBV9; unclear D gene. With 0 bases removed from V and 2 bases from J, the gap between germline ends came to 12 bases. Per the germline V gene, CDR1 is SGDLS and CDR2 is YYNGEE. This CDR3 has 15 amino acids. In DNA form, the CDR3 reads TGTGCCAGCAGCGTAGGAAGTGACTCCCCCTACGAGCAGTACTTC. Translating gives CASSVGSDSPYEQYF.

The rearrangement uses TRBV6-2 or TRBV6-3 and TRBJ2-2; TRBD2 matches at 10 bases. J lost 5 bases, V lost 2 bases, and 8 bases had no gene match. The CDR3 is made up of 17 amino acids. From germline, CDR1 is MNHEY and CDR2 SVGEGT. CDR3 in amino acids: CASSYASGSVWTGELFF. The CDR3 bases are TGTGCCAGCAGTTACGCTAGCGGGAGTGTGTGGACCGGGGAGCTGTTTTTT.

The genes are TRBV4-2 and TRBJ1-2; D might be TRBD1 (5 bases). V shed 1 base and J shed 5 bases, with 11 bases lying between them. This CDR3 has 14 residues. Germline V gene lookup returns CDR1 LGHNA and CDR2 YNFKEQ. The CDR3, as DNA: TGTGCCAGCAGCCAAGGGGCAGGGTTATATGGCTACACCTTC. Its protein is CASSQGAGLYGYTF.

The V and J genes are TRBV6-2 or TRBV6-3 and TRBJ1-2; no definite D call. This CDR3 contains 13 residues. The germline V gene encodes CDR1 MNHEY and CDR2 SVGEGT. V lost 6 bases, J lost 13 bases, and 21 bases lay in between. For the CDR3, the DNA is TGTGCCAGCAGCCTCGACTTATACAAAGTAGGCACCTTC. Its translation is CASSLDLYKVGTF.

The chain carries TRBV3-1 (or the pseudogene TRBV3-2) and TRBJ2-7; 7 nucleotides agree with TRBD2. Germline trimming cut 4 bases from V and 3 bases from J; bases unmatched to any gene: 12. This CDR3 has 16 residues. The germline V gene has CDR1 LGHDT and CDR2 YNNKEL (reference sequence). CDR3 residues: CASSPTWRGTIYEQYF. In DNA, the CDR3 is TGTGCCAGCAGCCCCACCTGGCGGGGGACCATCTACGAGCAGTACTTC.

The chain carries TRBV18 and TRBJ1-1, with D possibly being TRBD1 (5 bases). From germline, CDR1 is KGHSH and CDR2 LQKENI. V lost 1 base and J 6 bases, leaving 15 bases between the germline ends. This CDR3 has 15 residues. This CDR3 is CASSPRGGEQAEAFF. CDR3 bases: TGTGCCAGCTCACCACGGGGGGGGGAACAGGCTGAAGCTTTCTTT.